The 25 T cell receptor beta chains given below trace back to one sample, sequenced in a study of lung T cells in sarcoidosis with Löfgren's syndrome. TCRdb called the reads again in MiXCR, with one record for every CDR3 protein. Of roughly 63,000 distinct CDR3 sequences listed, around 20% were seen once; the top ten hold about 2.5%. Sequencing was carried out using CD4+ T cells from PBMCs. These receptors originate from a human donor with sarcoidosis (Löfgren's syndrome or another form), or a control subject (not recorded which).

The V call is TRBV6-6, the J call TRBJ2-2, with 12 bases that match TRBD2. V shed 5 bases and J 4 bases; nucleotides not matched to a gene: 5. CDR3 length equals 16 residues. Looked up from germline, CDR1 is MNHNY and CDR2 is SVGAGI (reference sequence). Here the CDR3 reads CASSRGLAGSTGELFF. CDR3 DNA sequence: TGTGCCAGCAGTCGGGGACTAGCGGGCTCCACCGGGGAGCTGTTTTTT.

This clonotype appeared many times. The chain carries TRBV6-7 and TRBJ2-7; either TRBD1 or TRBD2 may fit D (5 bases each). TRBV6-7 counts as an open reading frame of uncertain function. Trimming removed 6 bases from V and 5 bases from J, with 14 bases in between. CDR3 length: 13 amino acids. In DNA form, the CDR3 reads TGTGCCAGCAGCCCCCGGGGACGGGACGAGCAGTACGTC. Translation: CASSPRGRDEQYV.

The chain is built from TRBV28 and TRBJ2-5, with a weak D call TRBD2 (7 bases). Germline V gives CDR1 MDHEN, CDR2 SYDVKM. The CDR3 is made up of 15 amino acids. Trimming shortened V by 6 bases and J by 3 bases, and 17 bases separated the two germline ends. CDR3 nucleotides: TGTGCCAGCAGGCCTGGGGGGGCCCCAGAAGAGACCCAGTACTTC. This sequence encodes CASRPGGAPEETQYF.

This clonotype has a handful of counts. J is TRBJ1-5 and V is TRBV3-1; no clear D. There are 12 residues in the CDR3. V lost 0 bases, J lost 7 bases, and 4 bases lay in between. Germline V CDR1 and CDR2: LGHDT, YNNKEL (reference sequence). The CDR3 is CASSQDGQPQHF. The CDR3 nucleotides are TGTGCCAGCAGCCAAGATGGGCAGCCCCAGCATTTT.

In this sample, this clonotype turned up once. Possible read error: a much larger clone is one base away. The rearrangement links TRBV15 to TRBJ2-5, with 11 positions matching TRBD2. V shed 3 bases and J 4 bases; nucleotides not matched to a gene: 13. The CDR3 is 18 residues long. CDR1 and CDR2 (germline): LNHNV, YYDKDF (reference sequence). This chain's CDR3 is CATSRRLGSGRAAETQYF. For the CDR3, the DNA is TGTGCCACCAGCAGGAGGTTAGGTAGCGGGAGGGCCGCAGAGACCCAGTACTTC.

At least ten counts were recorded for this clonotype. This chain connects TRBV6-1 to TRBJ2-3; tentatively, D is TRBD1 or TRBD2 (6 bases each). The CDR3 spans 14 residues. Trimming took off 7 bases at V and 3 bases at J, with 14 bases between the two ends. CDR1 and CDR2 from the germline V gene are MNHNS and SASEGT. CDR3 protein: CASTKGGPTDTQYF. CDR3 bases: TGTGCCAGCACGAAAGGGGGGCCGACAGATACGCAGTATTTT.

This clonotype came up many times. The CDR3 region is CASSSGGTGANVLTF. The CDR3 nucleotides are TGTGCCAGCAGCTCAGGGGGCACTGGGGCCAACGTCCTGACTTTC. The rearrangement joins TRBV28 to TRBJ2-6; 8 bases are a match to TRBD1. The CDR3 has 15 amino acids. V shed 6 bases and J 2 bases; nucleotides not matched to a gene: 3. Per the germline V gene, CDR1 is MDHEN and CDR2 is SYDVKM.

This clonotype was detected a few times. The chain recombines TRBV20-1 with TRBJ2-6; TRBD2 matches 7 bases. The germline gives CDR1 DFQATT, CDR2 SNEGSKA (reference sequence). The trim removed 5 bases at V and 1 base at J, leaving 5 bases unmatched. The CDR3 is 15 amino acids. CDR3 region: CSAPMGGSGANVLTF. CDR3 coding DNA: TGCAGTGCTCCCATGGGGGGGTCTGGGGCCAACGTCCTGACTTTC.

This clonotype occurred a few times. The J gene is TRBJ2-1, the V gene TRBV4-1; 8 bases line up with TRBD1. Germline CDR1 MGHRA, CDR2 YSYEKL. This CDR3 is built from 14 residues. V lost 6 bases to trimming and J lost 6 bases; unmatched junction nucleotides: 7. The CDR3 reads CASRMVGTGNEQFF. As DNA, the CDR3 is TGCGCCAGCAGGATGGTAGGGACAGGCAATGAGCAGTTCTTC.

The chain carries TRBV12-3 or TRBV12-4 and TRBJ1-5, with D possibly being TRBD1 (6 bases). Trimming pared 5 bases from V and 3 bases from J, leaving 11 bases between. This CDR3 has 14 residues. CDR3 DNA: TGTGCCAGCAGTACCCGACAGGACAATCAGCCCCAGCATTTT. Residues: CASSTRQDNQPQHF.

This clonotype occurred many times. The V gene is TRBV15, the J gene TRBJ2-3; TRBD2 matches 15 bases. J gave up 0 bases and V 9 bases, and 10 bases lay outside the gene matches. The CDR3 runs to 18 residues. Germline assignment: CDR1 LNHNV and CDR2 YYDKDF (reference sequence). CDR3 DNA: TGTGCCACAACAGCGGGACTAGCGGGGGGAACAAGCACAGATACGCAGTATTTT. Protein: CATTAGLAGGTSTDTQYF.

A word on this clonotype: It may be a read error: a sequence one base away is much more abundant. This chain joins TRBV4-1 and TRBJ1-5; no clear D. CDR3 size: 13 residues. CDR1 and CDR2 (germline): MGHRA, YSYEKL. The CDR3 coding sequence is TGCGCCAGCAGCCAAGAGCGTAATCAGCTCCAGCATTTT. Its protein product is CASSQERNQLQHF.

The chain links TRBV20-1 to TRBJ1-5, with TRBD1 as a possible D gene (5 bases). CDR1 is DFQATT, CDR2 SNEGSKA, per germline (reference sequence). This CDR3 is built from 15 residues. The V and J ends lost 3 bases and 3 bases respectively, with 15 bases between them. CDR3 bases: TGCAGTGCTAGTGAGCGACAGCTACTCAATCAGCCCCAGCATTTT. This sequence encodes CSASERQLLNQPQHF.

The CDR3: CASSLAGDNTQYF. The CDR3 DNA sequence: TGCGCCAGCAGCTTGGCTGGGGACAATACGCAGTATTTT. This sequence joins TRBV5-1 and TRBJ2-3; tentative D call: TRBD1 (6 bases). Trimming removed 0 bases at V and 7 bases at J, with 9 bases between. The V gene's germline CDR1 is SGHRS and CDR2 YFSETQ. The CDR3 contains 13 residues.

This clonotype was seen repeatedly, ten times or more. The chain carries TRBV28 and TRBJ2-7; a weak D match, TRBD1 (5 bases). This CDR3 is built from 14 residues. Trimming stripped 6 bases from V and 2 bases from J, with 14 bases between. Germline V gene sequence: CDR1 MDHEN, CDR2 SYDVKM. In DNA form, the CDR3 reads TGTGCCAGCAGCAAACCCCCAGGGCCCTACGAGCAGTACTTC. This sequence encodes CASSKPPGPYEQYF.

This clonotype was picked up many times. CDR3 bases: TGTGCCAGCAGACTAACCCCCGGGATCCTCACAGATACGCAGTATTTT. It is translated as CASRLTPGILTDTQYF. The chain joins TRBV7-2 to TRBJ2-3; possibly TRBD2 for D (5 bases). The CDR3 totals 16 residues. Germline V gives CDR1 SGHTA, CDR2 FQGNSA. V was pared by 6 bases and J by 2 bases, with 18 bases between.

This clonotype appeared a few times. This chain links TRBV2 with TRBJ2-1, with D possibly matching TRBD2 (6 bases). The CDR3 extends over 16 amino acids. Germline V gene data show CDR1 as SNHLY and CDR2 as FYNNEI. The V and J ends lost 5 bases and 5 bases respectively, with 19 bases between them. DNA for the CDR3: TGTGCCAGCAGTAAGCAGCGGGCGTCCTTGAACAATGAGCAGTTCTTC. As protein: CASSKQRASLNNEQFF.

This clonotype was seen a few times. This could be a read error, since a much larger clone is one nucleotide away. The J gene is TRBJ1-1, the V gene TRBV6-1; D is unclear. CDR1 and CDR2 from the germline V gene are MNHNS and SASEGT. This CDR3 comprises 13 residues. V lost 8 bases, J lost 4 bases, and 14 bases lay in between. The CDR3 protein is CASGFGPITEAFF. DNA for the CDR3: TGTGCCAGCGGTTTCGGACCTATCACTGAAGCTTTCTTT.

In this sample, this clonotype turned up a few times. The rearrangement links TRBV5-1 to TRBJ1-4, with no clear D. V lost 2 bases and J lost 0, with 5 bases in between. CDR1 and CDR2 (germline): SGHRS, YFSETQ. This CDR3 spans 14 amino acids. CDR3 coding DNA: TGCGCCAGCAGCTTCAGCACAACTAATGAAAAACTGTTTTTT. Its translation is CASSFSTTNEKLFF.

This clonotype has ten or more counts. The CDR3 nucleotides read TGTGCCAGCAGCCGGGACCTTCGCATTGTGAACACTGAAGCTTTCTTT. This codes for CASSRDLRIVNTEAFF. The chain employs TRBV27 and TRBJ1-1; TRBD1 is a possible D gene (5 bases). V gave up 6 bases and J gave up 0 bases, with 17 bases separating them. This CDR3 has 16 residues. Germline values: CDR1 MNHEY, CDR2 SMNVEV (reference sequence).

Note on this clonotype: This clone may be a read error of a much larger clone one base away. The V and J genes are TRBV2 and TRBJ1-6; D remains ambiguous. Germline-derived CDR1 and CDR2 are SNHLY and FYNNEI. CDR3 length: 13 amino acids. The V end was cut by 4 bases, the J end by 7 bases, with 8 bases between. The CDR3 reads CASSGTGNSPLHF. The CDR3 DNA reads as TGTGCCAGCAGTGGAACGGGAAATTCACCCCTCCACTTT.

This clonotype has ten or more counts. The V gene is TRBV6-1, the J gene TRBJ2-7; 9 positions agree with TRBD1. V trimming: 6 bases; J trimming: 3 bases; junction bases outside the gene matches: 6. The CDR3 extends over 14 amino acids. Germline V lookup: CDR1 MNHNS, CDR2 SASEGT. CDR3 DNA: TGTGCCAGCAGCCTGGGACAGGGTTTCTACGAGCAGTACGTC. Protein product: CASSLGQGFYEQYV.

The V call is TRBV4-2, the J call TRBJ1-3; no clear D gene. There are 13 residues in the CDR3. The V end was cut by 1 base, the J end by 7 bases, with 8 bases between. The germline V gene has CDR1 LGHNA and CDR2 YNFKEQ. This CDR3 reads CASSQGFTNTIYF. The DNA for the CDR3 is TGTGCCAGCAGCCAAGGATTCACTAACACCATATATTTT.

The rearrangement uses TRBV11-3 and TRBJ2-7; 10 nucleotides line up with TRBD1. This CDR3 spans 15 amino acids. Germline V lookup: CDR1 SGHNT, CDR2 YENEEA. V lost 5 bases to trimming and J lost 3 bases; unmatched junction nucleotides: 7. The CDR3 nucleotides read TGTGCCAGCAGCCGTTCGACAGGGGGCGGCTACGAGCAGTACTTC. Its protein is CASSRSTGGGYEQYF.

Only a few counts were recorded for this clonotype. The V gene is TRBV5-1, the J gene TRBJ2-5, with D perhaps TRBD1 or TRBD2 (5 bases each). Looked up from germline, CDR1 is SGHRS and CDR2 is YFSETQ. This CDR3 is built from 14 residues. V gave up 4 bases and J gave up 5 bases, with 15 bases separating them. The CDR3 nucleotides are TGCGCCAGCAGCCCAGGGACCGCGCGTGAGACCCAGTACTTC. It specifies CASSPGTARETQYF.